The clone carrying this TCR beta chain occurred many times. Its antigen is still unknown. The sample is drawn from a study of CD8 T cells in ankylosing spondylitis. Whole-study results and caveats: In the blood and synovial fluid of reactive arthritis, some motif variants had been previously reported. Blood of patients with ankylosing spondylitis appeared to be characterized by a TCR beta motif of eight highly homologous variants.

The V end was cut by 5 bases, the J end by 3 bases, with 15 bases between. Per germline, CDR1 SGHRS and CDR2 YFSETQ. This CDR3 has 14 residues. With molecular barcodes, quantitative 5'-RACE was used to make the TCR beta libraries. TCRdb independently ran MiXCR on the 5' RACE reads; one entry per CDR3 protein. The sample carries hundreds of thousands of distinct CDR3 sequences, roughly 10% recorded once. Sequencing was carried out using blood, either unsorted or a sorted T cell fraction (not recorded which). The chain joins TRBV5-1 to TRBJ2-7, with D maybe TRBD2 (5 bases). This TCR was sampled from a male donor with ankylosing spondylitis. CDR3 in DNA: TGCGCCAGCAGTAGTTTGCGGGTCGACTACGAGCAGTACTTC. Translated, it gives CASSSLRVDYEQYF.